These 2 T cell receptor beta chains originate from one sample sequenced in a study of T cell responses to AZD1222 COVID-19 vaccine. The method was immunoSEQ multiplex PCR; TCRdb's version includes in-frame clones alone and lacks a portion of them. The repertoire holds about 66,000 clones, with roughly 80% as singletons. Specimen: peripheral blood, collected 28 days after the second AZD1222 dose. The source of these receptors is an adult who received the AZD1222 COVID-19 vaccine.

The rearrangement uses TRBV2 and TRBJ2-7, with D unclear. The CDR3 loop spans 11 amino acids. Germline V gene data show CDR1 as SNHLY and CDR2 as FYNNEI. Trimming removed 9 bases at V and 4 bases at J, with 10 bases between. CDR3 sequence: CARPSGYEQYF. The DNA for the CDR3 is TGTGCCAGGCCCAGTGGTTACGAGCAGTACTTC.

V is TRBV6-5 and J is TRBJ2-4; D is unresolved. The germline CDR1 and CDR2 sequences are MNHEY and SVGAGI. Trimming removed 6 bases from V and 1 base from J, with 13 bases in between. This CDR3 is built from 15 residues. Written as DNA, the CDR3 is TGTGCCAGCAGGGTACAGTGGACCGCCAAAAACATTCAGTACTTC. This gives the protein CASRVQWTAKNIQYF.